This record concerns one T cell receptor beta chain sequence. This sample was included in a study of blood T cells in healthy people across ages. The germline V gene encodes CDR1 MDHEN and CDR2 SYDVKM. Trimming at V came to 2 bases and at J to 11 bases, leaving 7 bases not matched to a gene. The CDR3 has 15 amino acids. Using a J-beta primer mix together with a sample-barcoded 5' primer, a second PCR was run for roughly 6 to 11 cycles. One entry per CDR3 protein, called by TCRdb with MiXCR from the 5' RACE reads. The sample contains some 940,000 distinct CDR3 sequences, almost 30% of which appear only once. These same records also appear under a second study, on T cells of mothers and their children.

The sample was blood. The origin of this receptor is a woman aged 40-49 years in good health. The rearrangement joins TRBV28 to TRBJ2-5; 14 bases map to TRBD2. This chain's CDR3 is CASSLGTSGGYGQYF. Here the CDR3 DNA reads TGTGCCAGCAGTTTAGGGACTAGCGGGGGCTACGGGCAGTACTTC.